This T cell receptor (beta chain) was recovered during a study of blood T cell repertoires in COVID-19 (TCRdb year 2020). Regarding the complete study: Collaborator samples came from the United States, Italy and Spain and covered acute and convalescent phases of COVID-19. The prospective study material was composed of cDNA or gDNA derived from T cells, B-cell-depleted T cells, or PBMCs. Subjects who had been exposed to COVID-19, were actively infected with it, or had recovered from it provided the deeply sampled blood TCRbeta repertoires that made up the dataset. The repertoires were released in a freely available public database meant as a resource for research on the immune response to SARS-CoV-2. Samples were obtained from the ongoing ImmuneRACE study (first 160 participants) and from 1,254 subjects provided by 6 global collaborators. The sample metadata nearly always contained a de-identified subject ID, COVID-19 status, age in years and sex. Where available, HLA class I and class II types were taken from metadata supplied by the sample provider and were not determined by assay-based typing.

One collaborating source in Seattle enrolled patients during active infection and followed them longitudinally through the course of disease. Collaborating institutions collected whole blood in K2EDTA tubes following their own protocols. For TCRbeta analysis, collaborator samples were shipped as frozen whole blood, as isolated PBMCs, or as DNA extracted from either sample type. From the germline V gene, CDR1 is SNHLY and CDR2 is FYNNEI. Inclusive of the bounding cysteine and phenylalanine, the CDR3 is 15 residues long. The only DNA kept is the CDR3, 45 bases in frame from the first base. V has 4 bases trimmed and J has 6 bases trimmed; junction bases matching no gene number 10. Overall results and qualifications from the work: How much clinical and demographic metadata was included differed by source and by participant, and the metadata was provided uncurated.

The immunoSEQ Assay, a bias-controlled multiplex PCR, was used to amplify TCRbeta CDR3 regions from genomic DNA. From the authors' description of their analysis: The number of nucleated cells in each sample was estimated by amplification of reference gene primers within the assay. To quantify the absolute abundance of each unique TCRbeta CDR3 rearrangement, sequence reads were collapsed and filtered. Productive Simpson clonality was computed per sample as the square root of Simpson's diversity index over productive rearrangements. TCRdb provides this immuneACCESS table in a form limited to in-frame rearrangements. Some clones are lacking; in checked studies, under half of them reflect an unresolved V gene, and why the rest are absent is not known. That table supplies the V and J calls and clone size; D and trimming were determined from the DNA. For this sample the table gives fewer than 200,000 clones, of which 80% to 90% were detected only once. Approximately 2.6% of the sample comes from the top ten.

Note on this clone: Its antigen is not yet known. No quality values exist for individual bases; no much larger clone is one base distant.

The V and J segments used are TRBV2 and TRBJ1-2; TRBD1 lines up with 8 middle nucleotides. The clonotype originates from a woman over 75 with COVID-19, enrolled during active disease. Source material: peripheral blood. The DNA sequence follows: TGTGCCAGCAGTGGGGCAGGGGGCACTGGGGATGGCTACACCTTC. Its protein product is CASSGAGGTGDGYTF.